Shown below are 2 T cell receptor beta chains from a single sample sequenced in a study of cytomegalovirus exposure and HLA in healthy donors. The PCR made use of 60 Vbeta and 13 Jbeta primers. Sequenced by immunoSEQ multiplex PCR; TCRdb stores in-frame clones only, minus some. The table records some 200,000 clones, 82% of them present only once. Material: PBMCs. These receptors all stem from a woman aged 40 to 50 in good health and CMV-seronegative.

The chain links TRBV10-3 to TRBJ2-7; 12 positions match TRBD2. Germline V lookup: CDR1 ENHRY, CDR2 SYGVKD. The CDR3 is 17 residues long. J lost 1 base, V lost 6 bases, and 10 bases had no gene match. The CDR3 DNA sequence: TGTGCCATCAGCGGAAGGACTAGCGGGAATTTTTCCTACGAGCAGTACTTC. This codes for CAISGRTSGNFSYEQYF.

This chain uses TRBV14 with TRBJ2-7; 8 positions agree with TRBD2. From germline, CDR1 is SGHDN and CDR2 FVKESK. With 4 bases clipped from V and 3 bases from J, the junction kept 11 bases outside the gene matches. This CDR3 region has 16 residues. The CDR3 protein is CASSPTSGLDFYEQYF. CDR3 DNA sequence: TGTGCCAGCAGCCCGACCTCGGGACTAGATTTCTACGAGCAGTACTTC.